The sequence of this T cell receptor (beta chain) was determined in a study of blood T cells in healthy people across ages. Study-level findings and limits: Compared with aged donors, long-lived donors showed fewer expanded clones, suggesting selection.

Sample-barcoded 5' priming and a J-beta primer mix drove a second PCR of roughly 7 to 11 cycles. TCRdb independently ran MiXCR on the 5' RACE reads; one entry per CDR3 protein. Found here are about 500,000 distinct CDR3 sequences, approximately 25% of them singletons; the top ten hold approximately 10%. To note about this clonotype: Its matching antigen is unknown.

Aged about 6 to 95, donors were systemically healthy Caucasians from Russia. J gave up 7 bases and V 5 bases, and 12 bases lay outside the gene matches. CDR3 length: 16 residues. Looked up from germline, CDR1 is MNHNY and CDR2 is SVGAGI (reference sequence). These data were likewise used in another study, on T cells of mothers and their children.

Sample: blood. The V call is TRBV6-6, the J call TRBJ2-1; the match to TRBD1 covers 9 bases. This clonotype was obtained from a boy aged 5-17 years in good health. The CDR3 sequence is CASSPAPGQGGNEQFF. CDR3 sequence (DNA): TGTGCCAGCAGTCCTGCCCCGGGACAGGGTGGGAATGAGCAGTTCTTC.